This TCR beta chain was captured in a study of identical twins. Whole-study findings and limits: There were fewer insertions in abundant cord blood beta clonotypes, but memory repertoires showed no such pattern.

In this sample, this clonotype turned up a few times. Its specificity is unknown. Using its own MiXCR run on the 5' RACE reads, TCRdb lists one record per CDR3 protein. Here the sample spans 500,000 to 650,000 distinct CDR3 sequences, 20% to 25% being singletons. The CDR3 is 13 residues long. Trimming stripped 7 bases from V and 2 bases from J, with 11 bases between. These data also featured in a second study, about yellow fever vaccine responses in identical twins.

The sample was CD4+ T cells sorted from blood. The sequence was collected from a woman under 30 in good health. V gene TRBV12-3 or TRBV12-4 combines with J gene TRBJ1-1, with a weak D call TRBD1 (5 bases). The CDR3 reads CASTFGGNTEAFF. DNA of the CDR3: TGTGCCAGCACGTTCGGGGGTAACACTGAAGCTTTCTTT.